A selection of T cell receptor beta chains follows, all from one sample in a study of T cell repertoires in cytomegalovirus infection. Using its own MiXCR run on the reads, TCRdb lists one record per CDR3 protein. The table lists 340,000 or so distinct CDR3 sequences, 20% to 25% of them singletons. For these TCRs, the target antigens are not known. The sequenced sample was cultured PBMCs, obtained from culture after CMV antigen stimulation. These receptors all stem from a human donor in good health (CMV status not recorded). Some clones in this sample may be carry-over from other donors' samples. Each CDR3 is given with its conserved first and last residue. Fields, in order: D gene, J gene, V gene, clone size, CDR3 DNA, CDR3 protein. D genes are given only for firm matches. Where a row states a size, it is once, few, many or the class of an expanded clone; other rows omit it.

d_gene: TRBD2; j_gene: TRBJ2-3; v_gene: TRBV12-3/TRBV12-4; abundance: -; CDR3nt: TGTGCCAGCAGTTTCGGGAGGGCCCCAGATACGCAGTATTTT; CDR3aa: CASSFGRAPDTQYF
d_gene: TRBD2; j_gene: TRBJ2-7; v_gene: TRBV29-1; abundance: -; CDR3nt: TGCAGCGTTGCCGGGACTAGCGGGAGTTTGGGGGAACCTGATTCCTACGAGCAGTACTTC; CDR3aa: CSVAGTSGSLGEPDSYEQYF
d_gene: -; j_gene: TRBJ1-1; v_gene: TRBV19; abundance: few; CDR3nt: TGTGCCAGTACTTGGGCGCTGGGGACTGAAGCTTTCTTT; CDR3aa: CASTWALGTEAFF
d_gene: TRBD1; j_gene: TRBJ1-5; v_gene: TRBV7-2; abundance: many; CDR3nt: TGTGCCAGCAGCTTGATGGGACAGGGGACCAATCAGCCCCAGCATTTT; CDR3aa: CASSLMGQGTNQPQHF
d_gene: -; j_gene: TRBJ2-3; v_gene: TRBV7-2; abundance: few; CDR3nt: TGTGCCAGCAGCCCTGATTACCCGCAGTATTTT; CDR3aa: CASSPDYPQYF
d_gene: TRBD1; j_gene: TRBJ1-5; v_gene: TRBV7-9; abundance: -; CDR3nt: TGTGCCAGCAGCCAGACGGGACAGGGGAATCAGCCCCAGCATTTT; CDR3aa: CASSQTGQGNQPQHF
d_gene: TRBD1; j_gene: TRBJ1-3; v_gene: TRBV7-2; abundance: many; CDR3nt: TGTGCCAGCAGCTCCAGACAGGGGTTCGGAAACACCATATATTTT; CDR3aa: CASSSRQGFGNTIYF
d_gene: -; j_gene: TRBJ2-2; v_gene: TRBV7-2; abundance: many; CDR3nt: TGTGCCACAGAGACTAGGGGGAGTAACACCGGGGAGCTGTTTTTT; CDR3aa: CATETRGSNTGELFF
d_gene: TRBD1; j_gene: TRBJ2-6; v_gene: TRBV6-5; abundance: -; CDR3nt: TGTGCCAGCAGTAAAACAGGGGCTGGGGCCAACGTCCTGACTTTC; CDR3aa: CASSKTGAGANVLTF
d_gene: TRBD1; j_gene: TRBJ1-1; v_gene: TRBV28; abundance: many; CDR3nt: TGTGCCAGCAGTCCGCGGGACAGGGGGCAAGCTTTCTTT; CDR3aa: CASSPRDRGQAFF
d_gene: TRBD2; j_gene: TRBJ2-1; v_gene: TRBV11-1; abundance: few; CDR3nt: TGTGCCAGCAGCTCGGCAGTTGCGGGCGGGAGCCTCAATGAGCAGTTCTTC; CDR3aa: CASSSAVAGGSLNEQFF
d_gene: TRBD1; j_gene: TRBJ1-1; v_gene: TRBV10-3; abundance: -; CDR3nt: TGTGCCATCAGACTATCCGGACAGGGGAACACTGAAGCTTTCTTT; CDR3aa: CAIRLSGQGNTEAFF
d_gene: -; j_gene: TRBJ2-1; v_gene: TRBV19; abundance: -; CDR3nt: TGTGCCAGTAGTATACCCGGGAGCCTCCAGTTCTTC; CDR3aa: CASSIPGSLQFF
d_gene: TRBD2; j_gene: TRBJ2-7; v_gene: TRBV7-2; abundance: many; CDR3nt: TGTGCCAGCAGCTTAGTAGGAGCGGGAGGGGGCTCCTACGAGCAGTACTTC; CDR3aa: CASSLVGAGGGSYEQYF
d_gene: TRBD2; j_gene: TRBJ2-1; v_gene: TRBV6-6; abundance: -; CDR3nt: TGTGCCAGCAGCCTACGAATGGGAGGGGCCCTCCTAGACAATGAGCAGTTCTTC; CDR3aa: CASSLRMGGALLDNEQFF
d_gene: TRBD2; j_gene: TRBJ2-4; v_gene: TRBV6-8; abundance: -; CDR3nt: TGTGCCAGCACCAGTTTTAGCGGGAGAGACATTCAGTACTTC; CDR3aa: CASTSFSGRDIQYF
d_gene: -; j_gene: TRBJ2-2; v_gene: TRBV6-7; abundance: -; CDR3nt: TGTGCCAGCAGTTACTCATTAGCGGAGGCGAACACCGGGGAGCTGTTTTTT; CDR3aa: CASSYSLAEANTGELFF
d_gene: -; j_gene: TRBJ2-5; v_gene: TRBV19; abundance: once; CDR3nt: TGTGCCAGTAGTATGGGGACTGTAAAAGAGACCCAGTACTTC; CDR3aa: CASSMGTVKETQYF
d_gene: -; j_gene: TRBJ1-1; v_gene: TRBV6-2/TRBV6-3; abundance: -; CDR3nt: TGTGCCAGCAGTTCCCTAACATGGGTGAACACTGAAGCTTTCTTT; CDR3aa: CASSSLTWVNTEAFF
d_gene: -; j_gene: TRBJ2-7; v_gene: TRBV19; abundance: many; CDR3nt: TGTGCCAGTAGTATGTCGGAATGGTCACAAGAGCAGTACTTC; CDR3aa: CASSMSEWSQEQYF
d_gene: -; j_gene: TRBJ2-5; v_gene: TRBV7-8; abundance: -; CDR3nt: TGTGCCAGCAGCTTACACTCGATCGAGACCCAGTACTTC; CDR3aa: CASSLHSIETQYF
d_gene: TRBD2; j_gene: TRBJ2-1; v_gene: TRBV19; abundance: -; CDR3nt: TGTGCCAGTACCCTATCCGGCGGGAGGGACAATGAGCAGTTCTTC; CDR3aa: CASTLSGGRDNEQFF
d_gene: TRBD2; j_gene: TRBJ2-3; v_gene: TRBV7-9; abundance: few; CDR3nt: TGTGCCAGCAGCCTTCGAGGTAGCGGGAGTACTACGCAGTATTTT; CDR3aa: CASSLRGSGSTTQYF
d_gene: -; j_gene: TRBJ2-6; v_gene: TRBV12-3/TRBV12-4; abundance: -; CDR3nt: TGTGCCAGTATCCGAGCCTCTGGGGCCAACGTCCTGACTTTC; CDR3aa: CASIRASGANVLTF
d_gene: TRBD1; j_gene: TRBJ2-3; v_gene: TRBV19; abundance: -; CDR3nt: TGTGCCAGTAGAGATGGACAGGGGCCGACAGATACGCAGTATTTT; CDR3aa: CASRDGQGPTDTQYF
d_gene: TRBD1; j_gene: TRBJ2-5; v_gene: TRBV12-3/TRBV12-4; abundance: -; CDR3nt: TGTGCCAGCAAAGACAGGGATCGGGAGACCCAGTACTTC; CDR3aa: CASKDRDRETQYF
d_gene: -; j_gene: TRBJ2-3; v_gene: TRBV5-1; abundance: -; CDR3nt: TGCGCCAGCGGAACCGGGAACACAGATACGCAGTATTTT; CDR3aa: CASGTGNTDTQYF
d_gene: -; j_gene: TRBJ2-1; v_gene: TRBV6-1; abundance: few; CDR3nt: TGTGCCAGCCTAGTGGGGGGGGCGAACAATGAGCAGTTCTTC; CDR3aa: CASLVGGANNEQFF
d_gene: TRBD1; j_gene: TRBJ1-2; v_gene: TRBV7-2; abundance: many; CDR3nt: TGTGCCAGCAGCTTAGATAACAGGGGGACATCTGGCTACACCTTC; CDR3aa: CASSLDNRGTSGYTF
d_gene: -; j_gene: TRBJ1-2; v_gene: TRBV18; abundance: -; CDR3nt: TGTGCCAGCTCACCGTCGACGGAGACCTATGGCTACACCTTC; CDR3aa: CASSPSTETYGYTF
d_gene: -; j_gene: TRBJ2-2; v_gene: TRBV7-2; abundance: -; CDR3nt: TGTGCCAGCAGCGAACCTAAAGGGATAGGGGAGCTGTTTTTT; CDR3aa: CASSEPKGIGELFF
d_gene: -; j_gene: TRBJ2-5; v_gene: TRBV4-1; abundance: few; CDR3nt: TGCGCCAGCAGCCCCGCTGGCGGGCAAGAGACCCAGTACTTC; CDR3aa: CASSPAGGQETQYF
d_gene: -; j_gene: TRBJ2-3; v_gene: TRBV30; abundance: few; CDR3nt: TGTGCCTGGATCCCTAGCGGCACAGATACGCAGTATTTT; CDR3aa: CAWIPSGTDTQYF
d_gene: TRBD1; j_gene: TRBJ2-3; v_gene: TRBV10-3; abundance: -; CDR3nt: TGTGCCATCAGTGATTCGGGACAGGGCACAGATACGCAGTATTTT; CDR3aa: CAISDSGQGTDTQYF
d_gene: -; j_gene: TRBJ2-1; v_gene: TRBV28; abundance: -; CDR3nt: TGTGCCAGCAGTGCCTACCTCTACGGCTATGAGCAGTTCTTC; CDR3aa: CASSAYLYGYEQFF
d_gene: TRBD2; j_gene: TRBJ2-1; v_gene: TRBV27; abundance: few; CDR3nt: TGTGCCAGCAGTTGGGAGCGGGGTTCCTACAATGAGCAGTTCTTC; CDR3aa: CASSWERGSYNEQFF
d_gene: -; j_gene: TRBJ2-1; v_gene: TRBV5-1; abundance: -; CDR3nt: TGCGCCAGCAGCTTGGGTCTAGCGCGCAATGAGCAGTTCTTC; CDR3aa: CASSLGLARNEQFF
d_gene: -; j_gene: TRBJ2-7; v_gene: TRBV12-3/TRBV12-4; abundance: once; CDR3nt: TGTGCCAGCAGTTCCGGACCCTTGGGACCCAGCGAGCAGTACTTC; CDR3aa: CASSSGPLGPSEQYF
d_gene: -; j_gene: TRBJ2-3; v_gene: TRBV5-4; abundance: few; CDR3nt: TGTGCCAGCAGCTCCAGGGGCACAGATACGCAGTATTTT; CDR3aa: CASSSRGTDTQYF
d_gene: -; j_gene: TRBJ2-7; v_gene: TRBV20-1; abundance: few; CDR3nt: TGCAGTGCTAGAAACCGGGACGTGAGCTCCTACGAGCAGTACTTC; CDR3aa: CSARNRDVSSYEQYF
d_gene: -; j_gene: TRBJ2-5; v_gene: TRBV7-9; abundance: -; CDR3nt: TGTGCCAGCACCTCGACCGAGACCCAGTACTTC; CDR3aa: CASTSTETQYF
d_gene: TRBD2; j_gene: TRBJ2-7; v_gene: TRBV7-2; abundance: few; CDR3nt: TGTGCCAGCAGTGGGTGGGCGGGAGGGTCCGAGCAGTACTTC; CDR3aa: CASSGWAGGSEQYF
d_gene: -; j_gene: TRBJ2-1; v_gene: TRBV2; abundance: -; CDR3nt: TGTGCCAGCAGTGAACCCTTTAGCGTCTTAAGCATCTTC; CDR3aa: CASSEPFSVLSIF
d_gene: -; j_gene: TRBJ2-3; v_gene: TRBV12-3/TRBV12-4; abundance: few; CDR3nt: TGTGCCAGCAGTCTCCCAAGCTCAGATACGCAGTATTTT; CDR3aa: CASSLPSSDTQYF
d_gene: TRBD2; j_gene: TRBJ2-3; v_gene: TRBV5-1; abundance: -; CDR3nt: TGCGCCAGCAGTGGTCTTAGCGGGAGGAGGCCCACAGATACGCAGTATTTT; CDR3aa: CASSGLSGRRPTDTQYF
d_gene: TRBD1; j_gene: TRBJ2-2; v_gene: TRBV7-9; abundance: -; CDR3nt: TGTGCCAGCAGCTTAGCGCGTAAGGGGGCTTCCGGGGAGCTGTTTTTT; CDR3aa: CASSLARKGASGELFF